This passage covers 8 T cell receptor beta chains from one sample sequenced in a study of T cells in Graves' hyperthyroidism and ophthalmopathy. Amplified regions were TCR beta CDR3 sequences from RNA transcripts. With the HTBI primer set, the TCR CDR3 went through a first round of RT-PCR. TCRdb itself ran the multiplex PCR reads through MiXCR, one entry per CDR3 protein. Of roughly 560,000 distinct CDR3 sequences in the sample, under 15% were seen once. Material: blood. These receptors originate from a woman aged 40 to 50 with Graves' ophthalmopathy.

This clonotype has a count of ten or more. The chain links TRBV20-1 to TRBJ2-6, with TRBD2 matching over 8 bases. CDR1 and CDR2 (germline): DFQATT, SNEGSKA (reference sequence). The CDR3 runs to 16 residues. Losses at the gene ends were 0 bases for V and 4 bases for J; bases not matched to a gene: 5. CDR3: CSARDHGGDGANVLTF. DNA for the CDR3: TGCAGTGCTAGAGATCACGGGGGGGACGGGGCCAACGTCCTGACTTTC.

The sample holds many counts of this clonotype. The chain employs TRBV19 and TRBJ2-2; TRBD2 agrees at 10 bases. The length of the CDR3 is 16 residues. V lost 3 bases and J lost 3; bases outside the gene matches: 4. The V gene's germline CDR1 is LNHDA and CDR2 SQIVND (reference sequence). The CDR3 here is CASSMWLAGDTGELFF. The CDR3 DNA follows: TGTGCCAGTAGTATGTGGCTAGCGGGAGACACCGGGGAGCTGTTTTTT.

This clonotype was seen at least ten times. Here the CDR3 DNA reads TGTGCCAGCAGTTTAGGGGAACACTATGGCTACACCTTC. Residues: CASSLGEHYGYTF. The chain is built from TRBV27 and TRBJ1-2; no definite D call. The V gene lost 2 bases and the J gene lost 3 bases, with 7 bases spanning the gap. The CDR3 is 13 amino acids. The germline gives CDR1 MNHEY, CDR2 SMNVEV (reference sequence).

This clonotype was observed many times. The chain employs TRBV12-3 or TRBV12-4 and TRBJ1-5; D remains unclear. The CDR3 runs to 14 residues. Trimming cost V 4 bases and J 0 bases, with 7 bases left between them. This CDR3 is CASSSGYSNQPQHF. The CDR3 DNA follows: TGTGCCAGCAGTTCCGGGTATAGCAATCAGCCCCAGCATTTT.

The chain couples TRBV11-2 to TRBJ2-2; D is undetermined. V lost 3 bases and J 3 bases, leaving 8 bases between the germline ends. Germline-derived CDR1 and CDR2 are SGHAT and FQNNGV. This CDR3 is built from 14 residues. CDR3: CASSFLQDTGELFF. DNA for the CDR3: TGTGCCAGCAGCTTCCTCCAGGACACCGGGGAGCTGTTTTTT.

This clonotype appeared a few times. The V gene is TRBV5-6, the J gene TRBJ1-5; 8 bases are shared with TRBD1. This CDR3 is 14 amino acids long. V was clipped by 3 bases and J by 9 bases; unmatched bases: 8. The germline gives CDR1 SGHDT, CDR2 YYEEEE. DNA for the CDR3: TGTGCCAGCAGCTCCGGACAGGGATCAGGGCCCCAGCATTTT. It specifies CASSSGQGSGPQHF. Drawing the rest from reference TRBV5-6 and TRBJ1-5, the complete variable domain is DAGVTQSPTHLIKTRGQQVTLRCSPKSGHDTVSWYQQALGQGPQFIFQYYEEEERQRGNFPDRFSGHQFPNYSSELNVNALLLGDSALYLCASSSGQGSGPQHFGDGTRLSIL.

In its sample, this clonotype was seen many times. The chain carries TRBV4-2 and TRBJ1-2, with D possibly matching TRBD1 (5 bases). There are 16 residues in the CDR3. V dropped 0 bases and J dropped 4 bases, with 15 bases sitting between them. Germline loops: CDR1 LGHNA, CDR2 YNFKEQ. DNA of the CDR3: TGTGCCAGCAGCCAAGATCAAAGGGACGGCATCTATGGCTACACCTTC. Its translation: CASSQDQRDGIYGYTF.

This clonotype was detected only a few times. V is TRBV28 and J is TRBJ1-2; 10 nucleotides line up with TRBD1. Germline CDR1 is MDHEN and CDR2 is SYDVKM. V shed 5 bases and J 4 bases; nucleotides not matched to a gene: 7. CDR3 length equals 15 residues. CDR3 residues: CASSSRDRGFYGYTF. The DNA of the CDR3 is TGTGCCAGCAGTAGCCGGGACAGGGGTTTCTATGGCTACACCTTC.